The entry below gives a single TCR beta chain sequence along with its context. Antigen: not known. Every donor was a Caucasian adult from Nashville, Tennessee. Each CD8 memory set brought CD45RO+ cells together with CCR7-negative CD45RA+ TemRA cells. Germline V CDR1 and CDR2: SGHTA, FQGNSA. The CDR3 has 14 residues. V dropped 0 bases and J dropped 1 base, with 7 bases sitting between them. The entry originates in a study of shared clonotypes between healthy human individuals. Across the whole study: There were three CD4 naive, three CD4 memory, two CD8 naive and one CD8 memory plates per donor.

Clones were sequenced by immunoSEQ multiplex PCR, and TCRdb holds only the in-frame ones, with some missing. The sample carries about 320,000 clones, over 75% recorded once. Study-level results: A generally larger estimated richness was seen in naive subsets than in memory subsets.

The clonotype comes from a man aged 18 to 35 in good health. Source material: memory CD8+ T cells sorted from blood. Subset specified: CD45RO+ cells pooled with CCR7-negative TemRA cells. The V gene is TRBV7-2, the J gene TRBJ2-7; D remains ambiguous. CDR3 DNA sequence: TGTGCCAGCAGCTTAGCAGGGCCGTCCTACGAGCAGTACTTC. It specifies CASSLAGPSYEQYF.